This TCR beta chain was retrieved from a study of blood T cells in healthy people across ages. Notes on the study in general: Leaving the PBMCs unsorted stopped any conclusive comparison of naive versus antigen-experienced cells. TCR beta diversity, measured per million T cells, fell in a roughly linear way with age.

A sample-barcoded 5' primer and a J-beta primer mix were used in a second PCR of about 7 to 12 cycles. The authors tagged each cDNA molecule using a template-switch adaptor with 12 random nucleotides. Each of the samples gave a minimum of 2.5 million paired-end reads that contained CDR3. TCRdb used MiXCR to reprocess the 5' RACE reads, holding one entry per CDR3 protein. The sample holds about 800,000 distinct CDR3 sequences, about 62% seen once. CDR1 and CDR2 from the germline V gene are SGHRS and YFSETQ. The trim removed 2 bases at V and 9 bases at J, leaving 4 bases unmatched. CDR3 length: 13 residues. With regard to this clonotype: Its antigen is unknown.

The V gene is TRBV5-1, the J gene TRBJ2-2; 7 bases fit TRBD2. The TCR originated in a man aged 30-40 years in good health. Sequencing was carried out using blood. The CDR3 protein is CASSFRGDWELFF. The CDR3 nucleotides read TGCGCCAGCAGCTTTCGGGGGGACTGGGAGCTGTTTTTT.